The 8 T cell receptor beta chains presented below share a single source sample, sequenced in a study of identical twins. MiXCR was run by TCRdb on the 5' RACE reads, yielding one entry per CDR3 protein. In the table there are hundreds of thousands of distinct CDR3 sequences, roughly 7% of which are singletons. The same specimen was also included in a second study, on yellow fever vaccine responses in identical twins.

Sequenced input: memory (CD45RO+) T cells sorted from blood. These receptors were obtained from a woman aged 18-29 years in good health.

This clonotype has a handful of counts. The chain uses TRBV29-1 and TRBJ1-4; D uncertain. Germline V lookup: CDR1 SQVTM, CDR2 ANQGSEA. CDR3 length: 14 amino acids. V was pared by 0 bases and J by 5 bases, with 10 bases between. The CDR3 is CSVEDTGINEKLFF. CDR3 nucleotide sequence: TGCAGCGTTGAAGATACGGGAATAAATGAAAAACTGTTTTTT.

This clonotype was seen a handful of times. This chain connects TRBV7-2 to TRBJ2-7, with TRBD2 identical over 7 bases. This CDR3 is built from 15 residues. CDR1 is SGHTA, CDR2 FQGNSA, per germline. V was pared by 2 bases and J by 2 bases, with 6 bases of the junction left unmatched. The CDR3 sequence is CASSLRLAEAYEQYF. CDR3 bases: TGTGCCAGCAGCTTAAGGCTAGCGGAGGCCTACGAGCAGTACTTC.

This clonotype was detected ten times or more. V is TRBV5-1 and J is TRBJ1-1; the D gene is possibly TRBD1 (6 bases). The CDR3 is made up of 14 amino acids. Germline V gene sequence: CDR1 SGHRS, CDR2 YFSETQ. The ends were cut back, 2 bases at V and 4 bases at J, with 12 bases in the middle. In nucleotides, the CDR3 is TGCGCCAGCAGCTTCGAGTTCAGGGGCACTGAAGCTTTCTTT. Its translation: CASSFEFRGTEAFF.

This clonotype was seen only a few times. The chain couples TRBV3-1 to TRBJ1-1, with D possibly being TRBD1 (5 bases). The V end lost 4 bases, the J end lost 5 bases, and 14 bases lay between the germline ends. The germline V gene encodes CDR1 LGHDT and CDR2 YNNKEL (reference sequence). The CDR3 is 14 amino acids. The CDR3: CASSPGLTQTEAFF. In nucleotides, the CDR3 is TGTGCCAGCAGCCCAGGGCTGACGCAAACTGAAGCTTTCTTT.

This clonotype appeared many times. The gene calls are TRBV2 and TRBJ2-2, with TRBD1 identical over 7 bases. V lost 2 bases to trimming and J lost 7 bases; unmatched junction nucleotides: 7. CDR3 length: 15 residues. The germline gives CDR1 SNHLY, CDR2 FYNNEI. CDR3 nucleotide sequence: TGTGCCAGCAGTGAATCTTCAGGGGGTGGCGGGGAGCTGTTTTTT. This codes for CASSESSGGGGELFF.

Many counts were recorded for this clonotype. The CDR3 DNA reads as TGCAGTGCTGCGTCGGGACAGTCCTACGAGCAGTACGTC. This translates into CSAASGQSYEQYV. V gene TRBV20-1 combines with J gene TRBJ2-7, with 7 bases that match TRBD1. J lost 1 base, V lost 5 bases, and 5 bases had no gene match. This CDR3 has 13 amino acids. Germline-derived CDR1 and CDR2 are DFQATT and SNEGSKA (reference sequence).

The chain employs TRBV24-1 and TRBJ2-3; TRBD2 matches at 8 bases. Per the germline V gene, CDR1 is KGHDR and CDR2 is SFDVKD. CDR3 length: 15 amino acids. The J segment lost 0 bases and the V segment lost 5 bases, leaving 3 bases of the junction unmatched. Here the CDR3 reads CATSAIAGSTDTQYF. The CDR3, as DNA: TGTGCCACCAGTGCCATAGCGGGGAGCACAGATACGCAGTATTTT.

At least ten counts were recorded for this clonotype. The chain uses TRBV15 and TRBJ1-6, with 8 bases that match TRBD1. Germline assignment: CDR1 LNHNV and CDR2 YYDKDF (reference sequence). The CDR3 consists of 15 residues. After removal of 10 bases from V and 6 bases from J, the junction contained 11 bases not matched to a gene. The CDR3: CAKVTGADGNSPLHF. The CDR3 nucleotides are TGTGCCAAGGTGACAGGGGCCGATGGTAATTCACCCCTCCACTTT.